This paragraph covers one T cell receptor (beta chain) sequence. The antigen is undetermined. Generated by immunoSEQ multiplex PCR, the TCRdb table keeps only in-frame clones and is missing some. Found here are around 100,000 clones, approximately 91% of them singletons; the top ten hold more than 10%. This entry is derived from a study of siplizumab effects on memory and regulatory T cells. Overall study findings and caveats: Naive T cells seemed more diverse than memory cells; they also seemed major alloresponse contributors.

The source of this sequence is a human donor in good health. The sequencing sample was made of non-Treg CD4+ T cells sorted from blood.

The CDR3 spells CASSRTGLDYRHLFF. The CDR3 DNA is TGTGCCAGCAGCCGGACAGGGTTGGACTACCGACATCTGTTCTTC. The chain has TRBV6-5 and TRBJ2-1; TRBD1 matches at 8 bases. The germline V gene has CDR1 MNHEY and CDR2 SVGAGI. The V gene end was trimmed by 6 bases and the J gene end by 15 bases; junction bases not matched to a gene: 19. The CDR3 has 15 residues.